This entry lists 11 T cell receptor beta chains sequenced from one sample in a study of blood T cell repertoires in COVID-19. Data came from immunoSEQ multiplex PCR; TCRdb stores just in-frame clones and leaves some out. The sample records approximately 110,000 clones, 85% to 90% being singletons. The specimen was peripheral blood. These TCRs come from a woman aged 50 to 60 with acute or convalescent COVID-19.

This rearrangement joins TRBV12-3 or TRBV12-4 to TRBJ1-5; 7 positions agree with TRBD1. The CDR3 length is 13 residues. V lost 8 bases and J lost 6; bases outside the gene matches: 7. The CDR3 here is CASGNRGAQPQHF. In DNA, the CDR3 is TGTGCCAGCGGCAACAGGGGCGCTCAGCCCCAGCATTTT.

The J gene is TRBJ2-3, the V gene TRBV10-2, with D maybe TRBD2 (5 bases). V lost 8 bases to trimming and J lost 1 base, with 13 bases between them. Germline CDR1 reads WSHSY; CDR2 reads SAAADI. The CDR3 loop spans 14 amino acids. CDR3 amino acids: CASLAPWGTDTQYF. CDR3 nucleotides: TGCGCCAGCCTAGCCCCGTGGGGCACAGATACGCAGTATTTT.

This chain joins TRBV2 and TRBJ2-1; 11 nucleotides line up with TRBD2. This CDR3 is 18 amino acids long. CDR1 and CDR2 from the germline V gene are SNHLY and FYNNEI. V shed 2 bases and J 0 bases; nucleotides not matched to a gene: 6. In nucleotides, the CDR3 is TGTGCCAGCAGTGAAAGACTAGCGGGAAGAAGCTCCTACAATGAGCAGTTCTTC. It codes for CASSERLAGRSSYNEQFF.

V is TRBV18 and J is TRBJ1-4, with D possibly TRBD1 on 5 matching bases. CDR1 and CDR2 from the germline V gene are KGHSH and LQKENI. The V and J ends lost 3 bases and 0 bases respectively, with 14 bases between them. This CDR3 has 17 residues. The CDR3 loop is CASSPKPATATNEKLFF. CDR3 nucleotide sequence: TGTGCCAGCTCACCGAAGCCCGCGACAGCAACTAATGAAAAACTGTTTTTT.

The V and J genes are TRBV28 and TRBJ2-3; 11 bases are shared with TRBD1. Trimming took 5 bases from V and 2 from J; bases not matched to a gene: 9. CDR1 and CDR2 (germline): MDHEN, SYDVKM. There are 17 residues in the CDR3. CDR3 bases: TGTGCCAGCAGTCCGTGGACAGGGGGCGGCCCCACAGATACGCAGTATTTT. Encoded protein: CASSPWTGGGPTDTQYF.

This chain joins TRBV28 and TRBJ2-5, with 9 nucleotides matching TRBD1. Losses at the gene ends were 5 bases for V and 9 bases for J; bases not matched to a gene: 7. The CDR3 totals 13 residues. Germline V lookup: CDR1 MDHEN, CDR2 SYDVKM. This CDR3 is CASSTGGPRAQYF. CDR3 nucleotides: TGTGCCAGCAGTACAGGGGGCCCGCGGGCCCAGTACTTC. The full variable domain, with the rest looked up from reference TRBV28 and TRBJ2-5, is DVKVTQSSRYLVKRTGEKVFLECVQDMDHENMFWYRQDPGLGLRLIYFSYDVKMKEKGDIPEGYSVSREKKERFSLILESASTNQTSMYLCASSTGGPRAQYFGPGTRLLVL.

The chain is built from TRBV6-2 or TRBV6-3 and TRBJ2-5; perhaps TRBD1 as D (6 bases). Germline V gene sequence: CDR1 MNHEY, CDR2 SVGEGT. This CDR3 is built from 13 residues. The V end was cut by 4 bases, the J end by 5 bases, with 11 bases between. CDR3 region: CASSSGTRETQYF. As DNA, the CDR3 is TGTGCCAGCAGTTCCGGGACACGGGAGACCCAGTACTTC.

The chain recombines TRBV18 with TRBJ1-1; 9 bases match TRBD1. After removal of 5 bases from V and 3 bases from J, the junction contained 7 bases not matched to a gene. Per the germline V gene, CDR1 is KGHSH and CDR2 is LQKENI. The CDR3 is 15 residues long. CDR3 coding DNA: TGTGCCAGCTCATCCGGGACAGGGCCTTACACTGAAGCTTTCTTT. It translates to CASSSGTGPYTEAFF.

Only one count was recorded for this clone. The chain joins TRBV9 to TRBJ2-2; 8 nucleotides align to TRBD2. The CDR3 totals 17 residues. V was clipped by 6 bases and J by 2 bases; unmatched bases: 12. Germline assignment: CDR1 SGDLS and CDR2 YYNGEE. The CDR3 DNA reads as TGTGCCAGCAATTTTGGGCGGGAGGCCCCTAACACCGGGGAGCTGTTTTTT. Translated: CASNFGREAPNTGELFF.

This chain links TRBV25-1 with TRBJ2-3, with a tentative D call TRBD2 (6 bases). Germline V CDR1 and CDR2: MGHDK, SYGVNS. The length of the CDR3 is 13 residues. The V and J ends lost 10 bases and 6 bases respectively, with 17 bases between them. CDR3 in amino acids: CATKRRAADTQYF. CDR3 bases: TGTGCCACCAAGCGGAGGGCTGCGGATACGCAGTATTTT.

The chain has TRBV30 and TRBJ2-3, with 7 bases matching TRBD1. With V trimmed by 5 bases and J by 2 bases, 10 bases remained unmatched. The CDR3 is made up of 15 amino acids. The germline V gene has CDR1 GTSNPN and CDR2 SVGIG (reference sequence). The CDR3 protein is CAWGQRGLATDTQYF. CDR3 nucleotide sequence: TGTGCCTGGGGCCAGAGGGGGCTGGCCACAGATACGCAGTATTTT.